Following are 32 T cell receptor beta chains from one sample sequenced in a study of cytomegalovirus exposure and HLA in healthy donors. PCR amplification relied on 60 Vbeta primers (plus 13 Jbeta primers). Measured with immunoSEQ multiplex PCR; TCRdb has only the in-frame clones, and not every one. The table lists fewer than 150,000 clones. Source material: PBMCs. The receptors stem from a woman in her fifties or sixties in good health and CMV-seronegative.

This chain uses TRBV10-2 with TRBJ2-3; 10 positions agree with TRBD2. Germline-derived CDR1 and CDR2 are WSHSY and SAAADI. With 6 bases clipped from V and 4 bases from J, the junction kept 16 bases outside the gene matches. CDR3 length equals 18 residues. The CDR3 loop is CASRGSGGPDPVSDTQYF. CDR3 coding DNA: TGCGCCAGCAGGGGTAGCGGGGGGCCTGACCCCGTATCAGATACGCAGTATTTT.

The chain combines TRBV5-1 with TRBJ1-1; 9 bases match TRBD1. CDR1 is SGHRS, CDR2 YFSETQ, per germline. The V segment lost 0 bases and the J segment 9 bases; nucleotides outside the gene matches: 6. CDR3 length: 14 amino acids. Here the CDR3 reads CASSLVQGAGQAFF. DNA for the CDR3: TGCGCCAGCAGCTTGGTACAGGGGGCAGGGCAAGCTTTCTTT.

The V call is TRBV6-5, the J call TRBJ2-5; the match to TRBD2 covers 14 bases. The end of the DNA is better explained by TRBJ2-7, so the J call may be wrong. The CDR3 has 15 amino acids. Per germline, CDR1 MNHEY and CDR2 SVGAGI. The CDR3 sequence is CASAGTSGRHYEQYF. In DNA form, the CDR3 reads TGTGCCAGCGCTGGGACTAGCGGGAGACACTACGAGCAGTACTTC.

This chain uses TRBV5-1 with TRBJ1-2; D not resolved. Germline V CDR1 and CDR2: SGHRS, YFSETQ. This CDR3 is built from 14 residues. V was shortened by 1 base and J by 3 bases, with 10 bases between the two germline ends. The CDR3 bases are TGCGCCAGCAGCTTGAGACCCGAGGACTATGGCTACACCTTC. This translates into CASSLRPEDYGYTF.

The chain has TRBV7-9 and TRBJ2-5; D is unresolved. The CDR3 totals 14 residues. The germline V gene has CDR1 SEHNR and CDR2 FQNEAQ (reference sequence). Trimming left V 3 bases short and J 0 bases short, with 8 bases between. CDR3 in DNA: TGTGCCAGCAGCTTGTCCCTATACCAAGAGACCCAGTACTTC. This encodes CASSLSLYQETQYF.

This chain links TRBV7-3 with TRBJ2-2, with a weak D call TRBD1 (6 bases). This CDR3 is built from 13 residues. Looked up from germline, CDR1 is SGHTA and CDR2 is FQGTGA. Trimming shortened V by 4 bases and J by 5 bases, and 8 bases separated the two germline ends. The CDR3 DNA follows: TGTGCCAGCAGCTCAAGGGGGACCGGGGAGCTGTTTTTT. This translates into CASSSRGTGELFF.

The V and J genes are TRBV6-5 and TRBJ2-4; 9 nucleotides match TRBD1. Looked up from germline, CDR1 is MNHEY and CDR2 is SVGAGI. The length of the CDR3 is 15 residues. J gave up 8 bases and V 5 bases, and 10 bases lay outside the gene matches. This CDR3 reads CASSNPGTGMDIQYF. The DNA of the CDR3 is TGTGCCAGCAGTAATCCCGGGACAGGGATGGACATTCAGTACTTC.

Concerning this clone: One junction end disagrees with the germline gene, perhaps due to a read error. The V gene is TRBV2, the J gene TRBJ2-3; 7 nucleotides agree with TRBD2. The CDR3 extends over 16 amino acids. CDR1 SNHLY and CDR2 FYNNEI come from the germline V gene. In DNA form, the CDR3 reads TGTGCCAGCAGAGAAGGTCGACGGGAGGTTGGAGATACGCAGTATTTT. Translated, it gives CASREGRREVGDTQYF.

This rearrangement joins TRBV18 to TRBJ1-1, with D possibly TRBD1 on 6 matching bases. CDR1 KGHSH and CDR2 LQKENI come from the germline V gene. The ends were cut back, 1 base at V and 3 bases at J, with 12 bases in the middle. The CDR3 is made up of 15 amino acids. For the CDR3, the DNA is TGTGCCAGCTCACCACGGGGGGGCCTGGACACTGAAGCTTTCTTT. Translating it yields CASSPRGGLDTEAFF.

Remarks on this clone: The junction and the germline gene differ at one end; a read error may be behind it. This chain joins TRBV7-2 and TRBJ2-3, with 12 bases fitting TRBD2. CDR1 is SGHTA, CDR2 FQGNSA, per germline. The CDR3 runs 14 residues. The CDR3 DNA reads as TGTGCCAGCAGCCTAGCGGGGGGGGTAGATACGCAGTATTTT. The encoded protein is CASSLAGGVDTQYF.

The chain has TRBV5-1 and TRBJ2-2, with 7 bases aligning to TRBD1. In germline, CDR1 is SGHRS, CDR2 YFSETQ. Losses at the gene ends were 6 bases for V and 5 bases for J; bases not matched to a gene: 7. This CDR3 spans 14 amino acids. CDR3 protein: CASIEGARTGELFF. The CDR3, as DNA: TGCGCCAGCATTGAGGGGGCACGGACCGGGGAGCTGTTTTTT.

The chain joins TRBV19 to TRBJ1-5, with a possible D match to TRBD1 (5 bases). The CDR3 runs to 18 residues. V dropped 7 bases and J dropped 7 bases, with 29 bases sitting between them. Germline V lookup: CDR1 LNHDA, CDR2 SQIVND (reference sequence). CDR3 in DNA: TGTGCCAGTACAATACCCCCCGGGGGGAACATATTGGGGCAGCCCCAGCATTTT. It is translated as CASTIPPGGNILGQPQHF.

The genes are TRBV5-4 and TRBJ2-7, with a possible D match to TRBD2 (5 bases). This CDR3 has 13 amino acids. Trimming cost V 0 bases and J 6 bases, with 10 bases left between them. Germline values: CDR1 SGHNT, CDR2 YYREEE (reference sequence). The CDR3 loop reads CASSLVGVGEQYF. The CDR3 DNA reads TGTGCCAGCAGCTTGGTGGGAGTGGGCGAGCAGTACTTC. Full variable domain (missing parts from reference TRBV5-4 and TRBJ2-7): ETGVTQSPTHLIKTRGQQVTLRCSSQSGHNTVSWYQQALGQGPQFIFQYYREEENGRGNFPPRFSGLQFPNYSSELNVNALELDDSALYLCASSLVGVGEQYFGPGTRLTVT.

The rearrangement links TRBV5-1 to TRBJ1-2, with a possible D match to TRBD1 (6 bases). Looked up from germline, CDR1 is SGHRS and CDR2 is YFSETQ. The V end lost 0 bases, the J end lost 5 bases, and 14 bases lay between the germline ends. CDR3 size: 15 residues. In DNA, the CDR3 is TGCGCCAGCAGCTTGGCCAGGGACAACTCTTATGGCTACACCTTC. The encoded protein is CASSLARDNSYGYTF.

The chain has TRBV7-9 and TRBJ2-1, with TRBD2 as a possible D gene (7 bases). V was cut by 6 bases and J by 7 bases, with 10 bases left in between. The germline V gene encodes CDR1 SEHNR and CDR2 FQNEAQ (reference sequence). The CDR3 has 12 residues. CDR3 loop: CASRRGGNEQFF. The CDR3 coding sequence is TGTGCCAGCAGGAGGGGGGGTAATGAGCAGTTCTTC.

This chain links TRBV12-5 with TRBJ1-2, with D maybe TRBD1 (5 bases). The CDR3 length is 16 residues. Between the trimmed V and J ends, which lost 1 base and 4 bases, there was a span of 16 bases. Germline values: CDR1 LGHNT, CDR2 FRNRAP. CDR3 nucleotide sequence: TGTGCTAGTGGTTTGGATGGCGGGGGTGATGGCTATGGCTACACCTTC. Translation: CASGLDGGGDGYGYTF.

This chain joins TRBV10-3 and TRBJ2-5; perhaps TRBD2 as D (6 bases). In germline, CDR1 is ENHRY, CDR2 SYGVKD. The CDR3 contains 15 residues. The germline V and J ends were trimmed by 9 bases and 2 bases, with 19 bases remaining between them. For the CDR3, the DNA is TGTGCCATTCGAACGGGGGACGGGCGGCAAGAGACCCAGTACTTC. This sequence encodes CAIRTGDGRQETQYF.

This chain connects TRBV9 to TRBJ2-7, with 9 nucleotides matching TRBD1. Germline-derived CDR1 and CDR2 are SGDLS and YYNGEE. After removal of 3 bases from V and 9 bases from J, the junction contained 10 bases not matched to a gene. This CDR3 contains 14 residues. CDR3 region: CASSGDPGQGVQYF. The CDR3, as DNA: TGTGCCAGCAGCGGGGATCCGGGACAGGGAGTGCAGTACTTC.

This chain joins TRBV6-1 and TRBJ1-2, with D uncertain. The ends were cut back, 4 bases at V and 2 bases at J, with 11 bases in the middle. This CDR3 has 14 amino acids. The V gene's germline CDR1 is MNHNS and CDR2 SASEGT. The CDR3 DNA reads TGTGCCAGCAGTGGGGAGGTCAGCAACTATGGCTACACCTTC. Protein sequence: CASSGEVSNYGYTF.

The chain joins TRBV6-1 to TRBJ2-1, with 8 bases matching TRBD1. Germline values: CDR1 MNHNS, CDR2 SASEGT. Germline trimming cut 6 bases from V and 5 bases from J; bases unmatched to any gene: 9. The CDR3 has 15 residues. The CDR3, as DNA: TGTGCCAGCAGGGGGAAGCGGACAGGGAACAATGAGCAGTTCTTC. It translates to CASRGKRTGNNEQFF.

The chain links TRBV5-1 to TRBJ2-7; D unclear. Germline V gives CDR1 SGHRS, CDR2 YFSETQ. Trimming shortened V by 0 bases and J by 3 bases, and 10 bases separated the two germline ends. The CDR3 is 14 residues long. This CDR3 is CASSLGPVNYEQYF. The CDR3 DNA reads as TGCGCCAGCAGCTTGGGGCCCGTTAACTACGAGCAGTACTTC.

The chain carries TRBV5-4 and TRBJ2-7; perhaps TRBD2 as D (6 bases). Looked up from germline, CDR1 is SGHNT and CDR2 is YYREEE (reference sequence). Deletions cut 4 bases from V and 3 bases from J, with 23 bases between. The CDR3 covers 17 residues. CDR3 sequence: CASSLFSSGRFFYEQYF. CDR3 in DNA: TGTGCCAGCAGCCTCTTCTCAAGCGGGCGGTTCTTCTACGAGCAGTACTTC. Complete variable domain (other parts from reference TRBV5-4 and TRBJ2-7): ETGVTQSPTHLIKTRGQQVTLRCSSQSGHNTVSWYQQALGQGPQFIFQYYREEENGRGNFPPRFSGLQFPNYSSELNVNALELDDSALYLCASSLFSSGRFFYEQYFGPGTRLTVT.

The genes are TRBV9 and TRBJ2-7; 10 bases agree with TRBD1. In germline, CDR1 is SGDLS, CDR2 YYNGEE. The ends lost 0 bases at V and 6 bases at J; junction bases unmatched: 3. The CDR3 covers 14 residues. CDR3 DNA: TGTGCCAGCAGCGTAGCGGGACAGGGGTTCGAGCAGTACTTC. Its translation is CASSVAGQGFEQYF.

This chain connects TRBV6-1 to TRBJ2-4, with 7 bases identical to TRBD2. The junction had 18 bases not matched to a gene; V was cut back by 4 bases and J by 0 bases. CDR1 is MNHNS, CDR2 SASEGT, per germline. The CDR3 spans 20 residues. In DNA, the CDR3 is TGTGCCAGCAGTGGGGATGGGGCTAGCGGAACCCGAATAGCCAAAAACATTCAGTACTTC. Encoded protein: CASSGDGASGTRIAKNIQYF.

The rearrangement joins TRBV6-1 to TRBJ2-4; D unresolved. CDR1 is MNHNS, CDR2 SASEGT, per germline. The CDR3 contains 16 residues. Trimming stripped 0 bases from V and 3 bases from J, with 12 bases between. In nucleotides, the CDR3 is TGTGCCAGCAGTGAAGCGCGAAGTGCATTCAAAAACATTCAGTACTTC. Protein product: CASSEARSAFKNIQYF.

The rearrangement links TRBV7-8 to TRBJ1-1; 8 nucleotides match TRBD1. V trimming: 5 bases; J trimming: 4 bases; junction bases outside the gene matches: 9. The CDR3 totals 15 residues. Per the germline V gene, CDR1 is SGHVS and CDR2 is FQNEAQ. This CDR3 is CASSLRQGPFTEAFF. CDR3 nucleotide sequence: TGTGCCAGCAGCCTCCGACAGGGGCCTTTCACTGAAGCTTTCTTT. The whole variable domain, remainder taken from reference TRBV7-8 and TRBJ1-1, is GAGVSQSPRYKVAKRGQDVALRCDPISGHVSLFWYQQALGQGPEFLTYFQNEAQLDKSGLPSDRFFAERPEGSVSTLKIQRTQQEDSAVYLCASSLRQGPFTEAFFGQGTRLTVV.

V usage is TRBV5-6 and J usage is TRBJ1-4; TRBD1 might be the D (6 bases). The CDR3 is made up of 16 amino acids. Germline CDR1 reads SGHDT; CDR2 reads YYEEEE. The V end was cut by 0 bases, the J end by 0 bases, with 9 bases between. The CDR3 region has the DNA TGTGCCAGCAGCTTGGTGGGGGCCTCAACTAATGAAAAACTGTTTTTT. This codes for CASSLVGASTNEKLFF.

V and J are TRBV19 and TRBJ1-5; TRBD1 agrees at 7 bases. The CDR3 length is 15 residues. In germline, CDR1 is LNHDA, CDR2 SQIVND (reference sequence). V lost 3 bases and J lost 2; bases outside the gene matches: 4. CDR3 in amino acids: CASSIGTVRNQPQHF. The CDR3 DNA is TGTGCCAGTAGTATTGGGACAGTTCGCAATCAGCCCCAGCATTTT.

The CDR3 region has the DNA TGCAGCGTTGAACGACAGGGAGGCTATGGCTACACCTTC. Translating it yields CSVERQGGYGYTF. This sequence joins TRBV29-1 and TRBJ1-2; 7 positions match TRBD1. Germline assignment: CDR1 SQVTM and CDR2 ANQGSEA. V lost 2 bases, J lost 4 bases, and 4 bases stayed unmatched. This CDR3 is 13 amino acids long.

The chain recombines TRBV5-4 with TRBJ2-3; 9 nucleotides match TRBD1. Trimming took 4 bases from V and 4 from J; bases not matched to a gene: 4. This CDR3 region has 14 residues. The germline CDR1 and CDR2 sequences are SGHNT and YYREEE (reference sequence). CDR3 DNA sequence: TGTGCCAGCAGCGCACAGGGGGCGGCAGATACGCAGTATTTT. It codes for CASSAQGAADTQYF.

The J gene is TRBJ1-2, the V gene TRBV28, with D unclear. V lost 7 bases, J lost 2 bases, and 14 bases lay in between. The CDR3 has 14 residues. The germline gives CDR1 MDHEN, CDR2 SYDVKM. The CDR3 DNA sequence: TGTGCCAGCACCCCCCCTGGACTAAACTATGGCTACACCTTC. It is translated as CASTPPGLNYGYTF.

This chain joins TRBV9 and TRBJ1-1; D perhaps matches TRBD1 (5 bases). V was shortened by 1 base and J by 7 bases, with 20 bases between the two germline ends. This CDR3 comprises 16 residues. Germline V CDR1 and CDR2: SGDLS, YYNGEE. In DNA form, the CDR3 reads TGTGCCAGCAGCGTACCGGACGGGGGAACTCGGGATGAAGCTTTCTTT. This translates into CASSVPDGGTRDEAFF.